This TCR beta chain was recovered during a study of cytomegalovirus exposure and HLA in healthy donors (dated by TCRdb to the late 2010s). Looking at the study overall: An earlier analysis of roughly 570 of the donors reported 250 to 350 Gb of sequence data and 100 million to 120 million unique TCR beta sequences obtained from some 200 million T cells. Every repertoire in the discovery cohort had been generated on one and the same sequencing platform. An early release covering 550 to 700 HLA-typed donors comprised approximately 290 gigabases of sequencing data and around 86 million unique TCR sequences. Genome-wide SNP genotypes for about three fifths of the roughly 700 donors were used in a later genetic analysis, which treated that subset as a discovery cohort. High-throughput TCR immunosequencing, statistical association of individual TCRs with disease status, and machine learning were combined to predict cytomegalovirus infection status. The study aimed to test whether signatures of past pathogen exposure could be identified by cataloging public T cell receptors. The number of typed donors differed by locus: about 620-630 for A, B, C, DRB1 and DQB1; approximately 520 for DQA1; 606 for DPA1; and about 450 for DPB1. Across 398 genotyped donors of the cohort, an average of about 240,000 unique TCR beta nucleotide sequences per donor were sequenced, and 15% to 20% of those sequences were non-productive. In an earlier analysis of 550 to 700 of the donors, high-throughput TCR beta sequencing was used to judge whether each TCR beta V gene segment behaved as functional or pseudogenic. The genetic ancestry cluster associated with self-reported Caucasian donors included 80% to 90% of the 398 genotyped donors. Roughly five DR-DQ haplotypes were treated as single units for association and clustering because of strong linkage in the cohort. Rather than using new phenotypic data, the later analysis identified candidate immune exposures from TCR beta sequences and from how often those sequences occurred across donors. Donor age, sex, ethnicity and CMV serostatus were compiled alongside the repertoire data. HLA typing included class I and class II loci at four-digit resolution. To study patterns of TCR occurrence, a later analysis re-analyzed previously published TCR beta repertoires from under 750 donors and added high-resolution HLA genotyping. Along with the approximately 600-subject first cohort, a separate validation cohort of over 90 different subjects was used. The study profiled the T cell repertoires of under 850 subjects by immunosequencing and related them to cytomegalovirus serostatus. What the research found in general, with its limitations: In a later analysis, HLA-associated TCR beta chains showed more clonal expansion and lower generation probabilities than non-associated chains that were equally common. The only immune exposure information available for the cohort was CMV serostatus. In a later analysis, several top co-occurrence clusters were reported to appear linked to parvovirus B19, influenza, CMV and Epstein-Barr virus. Three of the identified cytomegalovirus-associated TCR beta chains were confirmed in vitro to be specific for cytomegalovirus antigens. Specific HLA alleles were associated with 15,000 to 20,000 TCR beta sequences at a false discovery rate of 0.05 in a later analysis. Across donors, most TCR sequences were observed very rarely, whereas some public TCRs were present in many individuals. Linkage disequilibrium might explain the correlated functional status among segregating V segments, but an unknown experimental factor could not be excluded. The classifier was reported to diagnose cytomegalovirus status with high specificity and sensitivity in both the original cohort and the validation cohort. In a later analysis, TCR association rates were found to vary across HLA loci, with the most associated TCRs seen for DRB1 alleles and the fewest for HLA-C alleles. Because counts were too low, more than 15 rarely observed V segments, including chromosome 9 orphons, were excluded from the earlier analysis of several hundred of the donors. Compared with the approximately 670-donor mean, donors in an Asian-associated ancestry cluster had fewer N-insertions in productive TCRs, according to a later genetic analysis. A later analysis found that most CMV-associated TCR beta chains appeared HLA-restricted, with HLA associations seemingly driven largely by CMV exposure. Only TCR beta chains were sequenced in this cohort, and the absence of alpha or paired-chain data limited detectable features. The sequencing pipeline was judged likely to have produced a cluster of highly shared sequence variants as a technical artifact. A further reported finding was that TCR beta sequences accurately predicted the HLA-A and HLA-B alleles for most subjects in the first cohort. Because the 87-base-pair reads could not distinguish some IMGT-functional V segments, including TRBV6-2 and TRBV6-3, those segments were excluded. Roughly uniform sequencing depth across donors was assumed in presence/absence analyses, although this assumption may not hold. Assigning TCR associations to individual alleles was difficult when HLA alleles, especially DR and DQ, strongly co-occurred. The authors suggested that the approach could potentially be extended to other disease states and immunological phenotypes. Broadly in line with IMGT annotations, most TCR beta V segments showed up in productive rearrangements about 90% or about 30% of the time in an earlier analysis of around 600 of the donors. V-gene and J-gene trimming of TCR beta chains was associated with a missense DCLRE1C variant in a later genetic analysis, and the association was replicated in an independent cohort. Because HLA typing was unavailable for some donors at each locus, only the typed subset was used in association tests. In the study, 164 TCR beta chains were listed as associated with cytomegalovirus.

Library creation used the immunoSEQ multiplex PCR assay. The multiplex PCR relied on a mix of 60 forward primers for TCR Vbeta segments and 13 reverse primers for TCR Jbeta segments. The CDR3 region of rearranged TCR beta genes was amplified from genomic DNA by a multiplex PCR assay. The Illumina HiSeq System was used to sequence the amplified TCR beta libraries as 87-base-pair reads. The published analysis was carried out like this. A later analysis tallied around 87 million unique TCR beta chains across the roughly 610 repertoires, and about 12 million of those chains were shared by two or more donors. A nearest-neighbor algorithm error-corrected the raw reads and collapsed the reads into unique sequences, merging closely related sequences to remove PCR and sequencing errors. Alignment of CDR3 sequences to IMGT reference sequences was used to assign V, D and J gene segments. Each retained sequence needed at least a six-nucleotide match to both a V gene segment and a J gene segment. Rearrangements were classified as productive when the CDR3 lacked stop codons and remained in frame with V and J, and all other rearrangements were classified as non-productive. Following IMGT convention, CDR3 was defined as the stretch from the second conserved V-encoded cysteine to the conserved J-encoded phenylalanine. The earlier analysis of roughly 590 of the donors excluded any sequence lacking an unambiguous match to a single V gene segment. In an earlier analysis of approximately 610 of the donors, V segments were called functional above 56.7% productive rearrangements and were called segregating when the between-donor standard deviation exceeded 5%. A statistical classification framework was built for diagnosing cytomegalovirus status from the catalog of TCR beta chain sequences. In a later analysis, TCR nucleotide sequences were compared against IMGT/GENE-DB human TR gene sequences so that V and J genes could be assigned. Using the TCRdist pipeline, a later analysis assigned CDR3 sequences along with most-parsimonious VDJ recombination scenarios. In a later analysis, each TCR beta chain was defined by its CDR3 amino acid sequence together with its V-gene family, and reads lacking a unique V-gene family were excluded. As a way to deal with suspected cross-contamination and a sequencing artifact, a later analysis dropped 640 or so nucleotide sequences that were highly shared and had low generation probability. In a later analysis, a clonal expansion index for each public chain was calculated from normalized within-repertoire ranks of inferred template counts. Generation probabilities in a later analysis came from a VDJ recombination model fitted to out-of-frame rearrangements, and those results were checked against IGoR. In a later analysis, TCR-TCR, TCR-HLA and TCR-CMV co-occurrence was scored with hypergeometric tests, and a repertoire-size bias correction was applied to TCR pairs. In a later analysis, false discovery rates were estimated by permuting HLA or CMV assignments 20 times. In a later analysis, co-occurring TCRs were grouped with DBSCAN, and TCRdist sequence similarity was added when clustering was performed within HLA-allele-positive subsets. Co-occurrence clustering excluded repertoires with fewer than 30,000 or more than 120,000 public chains, plus five with anomalous nucleotide sharing. Held by TCRdb, this immuneACCESS table contains in-frame sequences only and omits some clones. Under half of the omission traces to an unresolved V gene where checked; the cause of the rest is unknown. V and J calls and clone size follow that table, whereas D and trimming were derived from the DNA. Present in this sample are some 200,000 clones, about 79% of which were seen just once. The leading ten clones occupy around 0.1% of the sample.

Notes on this clone: Its antigen is unknown. No much larger clonotype is one base removed from it; base qualities were not supplied.

In total, over 600 healthy bone marrow donors made up the cohort. At the time of sampling, all cohort members were nominally healthy, though unrecorded immune exposures were likely present. The donor tested CMV seronegative, placing the donor among the 350 or so seronegative members of the cohort. A peripheral blood sample was collected from each donor, and TCR beta sequencing was performed on peripheral blood mononuclear cells. Genomic DNA was extracted from the blood cell samples with the Qiagen DNeasy Blood Extraction Kit. CDR1 and CDR2, per the germline V gene, are ENHRY and SYGVKD. Counted from cysteine to phenylalanine, this CDR3 has 16 amino acids. Only the CDR3 portion is preserved as DNA: 48 bases, with reading frame beginning at the first base. The germline V end is reduced by 10 bases and the J end by 1 base; junction bases left unmatched: 11.

This clonotype originated in a boy younger than 10 in good health and CMV-seronegative. Sequencing input: PBMCs. Recombination connected TRBV10-3 to TRBJ2-5; the central 11 bases match TRBD2. The sequenced DNA: TGTGCCACCCAACTCGGGACTAGCGGCCTCCAAGAGACCCAGTACTTC. It specifies CATQLGTSGLQETQYF.